The rows below give T cell receptor beta chains drawn from one sample of a study of cytotoxic CD8 clonotypes in ibrutinib-treated CLL. Data came from immunoSEQ multiplex PCR; TCRdb stores just in-frame clones and leaves some out. The data contain tens of thousands of clones, roughly 57% of them singletons. The sample here was PBMCs, taken after 12 months of ibrutinib treatment. These receptors were collected from a human donor with chronic lymphocytic leukemia. Both conserved end residues are part of each CDR3. The order of the fields is clone size, V gene, J gene, D gene, CDR3 protein, CDR3 DNA. A D gene is named only where the DNA matches it firmly. Size values are once, few and many counts, or a class for expanded clones, and some rows have none.

clone size: few; V gene: TRBV28; J gene: TRBJ1-2; D gene: .; CDR3 protein: CASSPSRTAGYGYTF; CDR3 DNA: TGTGCCAGCAGTCCGAGTAGGACAGCGGGCTATGGCTACACCTTC
clone size: .; V gene: TRBV19; J gene: TRBJ1-3; D gene: .; CDR3 protein: CATKLWERDSGNTIYF; CDR3 DNA: TGTGCCACGAAACTTTGGGAGCGGGACTCTGGAAACACCATATATTTT
clone size: .; V gene: TRBV4-2; J gene: TRBJ2-3; D gene: .; CDR3 protein: CASSQVTDTQYF; CDR3 DNA: TGTGCCAGCAGCCAGGTCACAGATACGCAGTATTTT
clone size: .; V gene: TRBV10-3; J gene: TRBJ1-1; D gene: .; CDR3 protein: CASREAGEAFF; CDR3 DNA: TGTGCCAGCAGGGAAGCTGGTGAAGCTTTCTTT
clone size: .; V gene: TRBV28; J gene: TRBJ2-3; D gene: .; CDR3 protein: CASCRGSTDTQYF; CDR3 DNA: TGTGCCAGTTGTCGGGGAAGCACAGATACGCAGTATTTT
clone size: .; V gene: TRBV7-6; J gene: TRBJ2-1; D gene: TRBD2; CDR3 protein: CASSRPTSGRSSSYNEQFF; CDR3 DNA: TGTGCCAGCAGCCGACCGACTAGCGGGAGATCGAGCTCCTACAATGAGCAGTTCTTC
clone size: medium-sized; V gene: TRBV30; J gene: TRBJ1-1; D gene: .; CDR3 protein: CAWRRGRDTEAFF; CDR3 DNA: TGTGCCTGGCGAAGGGGGAGGGACACTGAAGCTTTCTTT
clone size: .; V gene: TRBV9; J gene: TRBJ2-1; D gene: .; CDR3 protein: CASSVGLVPGNEQFF; CDR3 DNA: TGTGCCAGCAGCGTAGGACTTGTACCAGGGAATGAGCAGTTCTTC
clone size: .; V gene: TRBV5-1; J gene: TRBJ1-6; D gene: .; CDR3 protein: CASSPVGITLHF; CDR3 DNA: TGCGCCAGCAGCCCGGTAGGCATAACCCTCCACTTT
clone size: .; V gene: TRBV29-1; J gene: TRBJ2-4; D gene: .; CDR3 protein: CSVKPAKNIQYF; CDR3 DNA: TGCAGCGTTAAACCTGCAAAAAACATTCAGTACTTC
clone size: .; V gene: TRBV9; J gene: TRBJ2-7; D gene: .; CDR3 protein: CASSVMKYEQYF; CDR3 DNA: TGTGCCAGCAGCGTAATGAAGTACGAGCAGTACTTC
clone size: .; V gene: TRBV5-1; J gene: TRBJ1-3; D gene: TRBD1; CDR3 protein: CASSLTPRTGAGNTIYF; CDR3 DNA: TGCGCCAGCAGCTTGACCCCTAGGACAGGGGCTGGAAACACCATATATTTT
clone size: .; V gene: TRBV10-1; J gene: TRBJ1-3; D gene: TRBD1; CDR3 protein: CASRPGTAGNTIYF; CDR3 DNA: TGCGCCAGCAGGCCTGGGACAGCTGGAAACACCATATATTTT
clone size: .; V gene: TRBV6-5; J gene: TRBJ1-3; D gene: .; CDR3 protein: CASRRGLGNTIYF; CDR3 DNA: TGTGCCAGCAGGAGGGGACTGGGAAACACCATATATTTT
clone size: .; V gene: TRBV5-8; J gene: TRBJ2-5; D gene: .; CDR3 protein: CASSLGGSRETQYF; CDR3 DNA: TGTGCCAGCAGCTTGGGTGGTAGCAGGGAGACCCAGTACTTC
clone size: .; V gene: TRBV27; J gene: TRBJ1-5; D gene: .; CDR3 protein: CASSTQGRDQPQHF; CDR3 DNA: TGTGCCAGCAGTACCCAAGGGAGGGACCAGCCCCAGCATTTT
clone size: medium-sized; V gene: TRBV29-1; J gene: TRBJ1-1; D gene: .; CDR3 protein: CSFTGTEGTEAFF; CDR3 DNA: TGCAGCTTTACAGGGACGGAGGGCACTGAAGCTTTCTTT
clone size: .; V gene: TRBV11-2; J gene: TRBJ2-3; D gene: .; CDR3 protein: CASGVTSTDTQYF; CDR3 DNA: TGTGCCAGCGGGGTAACGAGCACAGATACGCAGTATTTT
clone size: .; V gene: TRBV30; J gene: TRBJ2-3; D gene: .; CDR3 protein: CAWSGSSPDTQYF; CDR3 DNA: TGTGCCTGGAGTGGAAGCTCCCCAGATACGCAGTATTTT
clone size: .; V gene: TRBV27; J gene: TRBJ2-5; D gene: .; CDR3 protein: CASSFLVGETQYF; CDR3 DNA: TGTGCCAGCAGTTTTTTGGTAGGAGAGACCCAGTACTTC
clone size: once; V gene: TRBV7-2; J gene: TRBJ2-1; D gene: .; CDR3 protein: CASMGYNEQFF; CDR3 DNA: TGTGCCAGCATGGGATACAATGAGCAGTTCTTC
clone size: .; V gene: TRBV5-6; J gene: TRBJ2-3; D gene: TRBD1; CDR3 protein: CASSLVGQGTDTQYF; CDR3 DNA: TGTGCCAGCAGCTTGGTAGGACAGGGGACAGATACGCAGTATTTT
clone size: .; V gene: TRBV6-5; J gene: TRBJ1-2; D gene: .; CDR3 protein: CASSYAHNRVSYGYTF; CDR3 DNA: TGTGCCAGCAGTTACGCACACAACAGGGTTAGCTATGGCTACACCTTC
clone size: .; V gene: TRBV5-1; J gene: TRBJ2-5; D gene: .; CDR3 protein: CASSFPSLVETQYF; CDR3 DNA: TGCGCCAGCAGCTTCCCATCCCTCGTTGAGACCCAGTACTTC
clone size: few; V gene: TRBV11-2; J gene: TRBJ2-7; D gene: .; CDR3 protein: CASRLAGGRLGSYEQYF; CDR3 DNA: TGTGCCAGCAGACTAGCTGGCGGAAGGTTGGGGTCCTACGAGCAGTACTTC
clone size: .; V gene: TRBV19; J gene: TRBJ2-5; D gene: .; CDR3 protein: CASSQGGFWETQYF; CDR3 DNA: TGTGCCAGTAGTCAAGGTGGATTTTGGGAGACCCAGTACTTC
clone size: .; V gene: TRBV30; J gene: TRBJ1-2; D gene: .; CDR3 protein: CAWSVRGGGYTF; CDR3 DNA: TGTGCCTGGAGTGTACGAGGAGGCGGCTACACCTTC
clone size: .; V gene: TRBV7-2; J gene: TRBJ1-1; D gene: TRBD1; CDR3 protein: CASSLQITGVEAFF; CDR3 DNA: TGTGCCAGCAGCTTGCAAATTACAGGGGTTGAAGCTTTCTTT
clone size: .; V gene: TRBV19; J gene: TRBJ2-6; D gene: .; CDR3 protein: CASSPRTPGANVLTF; CDR3 DNA: TGTGCCAGTAGTCCCCGGACCCCCGGGGCCAACGTCCTGACTTTC
clone size: few; V gene: TRBV28; J gene: TRBJ1-1; D gene: TRBD1; CDR3 protein: CASDRGMGTEAFF; CDR3 DNA: TGTGCCAGCGACAGGGGCATGGGCACTGAAGCTTTCTTT
clone size: few; V gene: TRBV2; J gene: TRBJ1-3; D gene: .; CDR3 protein: CASRTGKGVEKGNTIYF; CDR3 DNA: TGTGCCAGCAGGACGGGAAAAGGGGTGGAGAAAGGAAACACCATATATTTT
clone size: .; V gene: TRBV25-1; J gene: TRBJ2-2; D gene: TRBD1; CDR3 protein: CASSEQGARVGELFF; CDR3 DNA: TGTGCCAGCAGTGAACAGGGGGCGCGTGTCGGGGAGCTGTTTTTT
clone size: .; V gene: TRBV27; J gene: TRBJ2-3; D gene: TRBD1; CDR3 protein: CASNGARTGGTDTQYF; CDR3 DNA: TGTGCCAGCAATGGGGCCCGGACAGGCGGCACAGATACGCAGTATTTT
clone size: .; V gene: TRBV28; J gene: TRBJ1-5; D gene: .; CDR3 protein: CASRFGGGGNQPQHF; CDR3 DNA: TGTGCCAGCAGGTTCGGCGGAGGGGGCAATCAGCCCCAGCATTTT
clone size: .; V gene: TRBV4-2; J gene: TRBJ2-1; D gene: .; CDR3 protein: CASSRDLGDEQFF; CDR3 DNA: TGTGCCAGCAGCCGGGACCTGGGGGATGAGCAGTTCTTC
clone size: .; V gene: TRBV2; J gene: TRBJ2-3; D gene: .; CDR3 protein: CASRSSGTDTQYF; CDR3 DNA: TGTGCCAGCAGGTCAAGCGGCACAGATACGCAGTATTTT
clone size: .; V gene: TRBV29-1; J gene: TRBJ1-3; D gene: .; CDR3 protein: CIPSDRINTIYF; CDR3 DNA: TGCATCCCTTCGGATCGGATAAACACCATATATTTT
clone size: .; V gene: TRBV6-1; J gene: TRBJ1-4; D gene: .; CDR3 protein: CASSEASRGFATNEKLFF; CDR3 DNA: TGTGCCAGCAGTGAAGCGTCGAGGGGCTTTGCAACTAATGAAAAACTGTTTTTT
clone size: few; V gene: TRBV6-1; J gene: TRBJ1-6; D gene: .; CDR3 protein: CASSDASPLHF; CDR3 DNA: TGTGCCAGCAGTGATGCTTCACCCCTCCACTTT
clone size: .; V gene: TRBV29-1; J gene: TRBJ2-1; D gene: .; CDR3 protein: CSVGSNEQFF; CDR3 DNA: TGCAGCGTTGGATCCAATGAGCAGTTCTTC
clone size: few; V gene: TRBV9; J gene: TRBJ2-2; D gene: TRBD2; CDR3 protein: CASSSRGTSRPITGELFF; CDR3 DNA: TGTGCCAGCAGCTCAAGGGGGACTAGTAGGCCGATAACCGGGGAGCTGTTTTTT
clone size: few; V gene: TRBV6-5; J gene: TRBJ2-6; D gene: .; CDR3 protein: CASRLNSGANVLTF; CDR3 DNA: TGTGCCAGCAGGCTTAACTCTGGGGCCAACGTCCTGACTTTC
clone size: medium-sized; V gene: TRBV2; J gene: TRBJ2-1; D gene: .; CDR3 protein: CASLFGLQFF; CDR3 DNA: TGTGCCAGCCTGTTTGGGTTGCAGTTCTTC
clone size: .; V gene: TRBV6-9; J gene: TRBJ1-2; D gene: .; CDR3 protein: CASQGQKDGYTF; CDR3 DNA: TGTGCCAGCCAGGGACAAAAAGATGGCTACACCTTC
clone size: .; V gene: TRBV6-5; J gene: TRBJ2-1; D gene: .; CDR3 protein: CASSGRSYNEQFF; CDR3 DNA: TGTGCCAGCAGTGGACGGTCCTACAATGAGCAGTTCTTC
clone size: .; V gene: TRBV21-1; J gene: TRBJ1-1; D gene: .; CDR3 protein: CANLGKLNTEAFF; CDR3 DNA: TGTGCCAACCTCGGGAAGCTGAACACTGAAGCTTTCTTT
clone size: few; V gene: TRBV18; J gene: TRBJ2-1; D gene: .; CDR3 protein: CASSTPLIERNEQFF; CDR3 DNA: TGTGCCAGCTCGACGCCCTTGATAGAGCGAAATGAGCAGTTCTTC
clone size: .; V gene: TRBV5-1; J gene: TRBJ2-1; D gene: .; CDR3 protein: CASKGGSAQNEQFF; CDR3 DNA: TGCGCCAGCAAGGGGGGGTCTGCTCAGAATGAGCAGTTCTTC
clone size: .; V gene: TRBV30; J gene: TRBJ1-1; D gene: .; CDR3 protein: CAWSLRGTEAFF; CDR3 DNA: TGTGCCTGGAGCCTACGGGGGACTGAAGCTTTCTTT
clone size: .; V gene: TRBV18; J gene: TRBJ1-1; D gene: .; CDR3 protein: CASSRGQSNTEAFF; CDR3 DNA: TGTGCCAGCTCACGTGGACAGTCGAACACTGAAGCTTTCTTT
clone size: .; V gene: TRBV6-6; J gene: TRBJ1-2; D gene: TRBD1; CDR3 protein: CASSRVTGTAYGYTF; CDR3 DNA: TGTGCCAGCAGTCGAGTGACCGGGACAGCGTATGGCTACACCTTC
clone size: .; V gene: TRBV7-6; J gene: TRBJ1-2; D gene: TRBD1; CDR3 protein: CASSPGTGYGYTF; CDR3 DNA: TGTGCCAGCAGCCCGGGGACAGGCTATGGCTACACCTTC
clone size: many; V gene: TRBV5-1; J gene: TRBJ1-1; D gene: .; CDR3 protein: CASSFATGLSEAFF; CDR3 DNA: TGCGCCAGCAGCTTTGCAACAGGGTTATCTGAAGCTTTCTTT
clone size: .; V gene: TRBV11-1; J gene: TRBJ2-7; D gene: .; CDR3 protein: CASSSPPKGRRDEQYF; CDR3 DNA: TGTGCCAGCAGCTCCCCACCGAAGGGCAGGAGGGACGAGCAGTACTTC
clone size: .; V gene: TRBV5-5; J gene: TRBJ1-6; D gene: TRBD1; CDR3 protein: CASSYHDRDRSPLHF; CDR3 DNA: TGTGCCAGCAGCTACCACGACAGGGACCGTTCACCCCTCCACTTT